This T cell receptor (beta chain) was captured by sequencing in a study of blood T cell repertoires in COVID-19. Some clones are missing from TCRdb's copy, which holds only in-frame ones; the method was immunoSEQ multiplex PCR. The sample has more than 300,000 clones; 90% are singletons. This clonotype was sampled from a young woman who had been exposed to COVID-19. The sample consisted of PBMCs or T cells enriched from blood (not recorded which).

Here the CDR3 reads CASSQERVANYGYTF. CDR3 sequence (DNA): TGTGCCAGCAGCCAAGAACGGGTAGCTAACTATGGCTACACCTTC. V gene TRBV4-2 combines with J gene TRBJ1-2, with no clear D. Germline V gives CDR1 LGHNA, CDR2 YNFKEQ. Trimming stripped 0 bases from V and 0 bases from J, with 8 bases between. The CDR3 runs to 15 residues.